The rows below give T cell receptor beta chains drawn from one sample of a study of cytomegalovirus exposure and HLA in healthy donors. Sequenced by immunoSEQ multiplex PCR; TCRdb stores in-frame clones only, minus some. This table holds under 250,000 clones, around 90% found once. The source material was PBMCs. Every receptor here comes from a woman aged 18-29 years in good health and CMV-seropositive. CDR3s leave out the opening cysteine and the closing phenylalanine or tryptophan. Some rows have no size entry. The others give once, few or many, or a class for an expanded clone.

CDR3aa: ASSDKGQGTQHGYT; abundance: -; v_gene: TRBV6-1; j_gene: TRBJ1-2
CDR3aa: SVEEGMFQH; abundance: -; v_gene: TRBV29-1; j_gene: TRBJ1-5
CDR3aa: ASSSGLGFTGELF; abundance: -; v_gene: TRBV28; j_gene: TRBJ2-2
CDR3aa: ASSATGDYNEQF; abundance: -; v_gene: TRBV6-6; j_gene: TRBJ2-1
CDR3aa: ASSIQGTNTEAF; abundance: -; v_gene: TRBV19; j_gene: TRBJ1-1
CDR3aa: ASGFALAGGPKETQY; abundance: -; v_gene: TRBV12-5; j_gene: TRBJ2-5
CDR3aa: ASSPTIGANTEAF; abundance: -; v_gene: TRBV9; j_gene: TRBJ1-1
CDR3aa: SARGGYGYT; abundance: -; v_gene: TRBV20-1; j_gene: TRBJ1-2
CDR3aa: ASSQPPGEETQY; abundance: -; v_gene: TRBV7-2; j_gene: TRBJ2-5
CDR3aa: ASSSPGGAQH; abundance: -; v_gene: TRBV7-9; j_gene: TRBJ1-5
CDR3aa: ASGLVVGGRPTSGANVLT; abundance: -; v_gene: TRBV12-5; j_gene: TRBJ2-6
CDR3aa: ASSSGATNEKLF; abundance: -; v_gene: TRBV5-1; j_gene: TRBJ1-4
CDR3aa: ASSPYRYQETQY; abundance: -; v_gene: TRBV27; j_gene: TRBJ2-5
CDR3aa: ASIEGGQLAGRYNEQF; abundance: -; v_gene: TRBV2; j_gene: TRBJ2-1
CDR3aa: ASTLTGGGVNTEAF; abundance: -; v_gene: TRBV5-1; j_gene: TRBJ1-1
CDR3aa: SVVNRVTYEQY; abundance: -; v_gene: TRBV29-1; j_gene: TRBJ2-7
CDR3aa: ASSVGGQLPYEQY; abundance: -; v_gene: TRBV9; j_gene: TRBJ2-7
CDR3aa: ASSDSGGTEAF; abundance: -; v_gene: TRBV27; j_gene: TRBJ1-1
CDR3aa: ASSRGGRAYNEQF; abundance: -; v_gene: TRBV13; j_gene: TRBJ2-1
CDR3aa: ASSVTSGPYNEQF; abundance: -; v_gene: TRBV9; j_gene: TRBJ2-1
CDR3aa: ASSTVRASRELF; abundance: -; v_gene: TRBV7-2; j_gene: TRBJ2-2
CDR3aa: AWSVRTSGSTDGELF; abundance: -; v_gene: TRBV30; j_gene: TRBJ2-2
CDR3aa: ASSLQGLGTYEQY; abundance: -; v_gene: TRBV28; j_gene: TRBJ2-7
CDR3aa: ASSLGTGGNEQY; abundance: -; v_gene: TRBV28; j_gene: TRBJ2-7
CDR3aa: ASSASMDRVYYGYT; abundance: few; v_gene: TRBV2; j_gene: TRBJ1-2
CDR3aa: ASRGLAPGSDYEQY; abundance: -; v_gene: TRBV28; j_gene: TRBJ2-7
CDR3aa: ASSPGGHSNQPQH; abundance: -; v_gene: TRBV9; j_gene: TRBJ1-5
CDR3aa: ASSSMLGTGEYEQY; abundance: -; v_gene: TRBV7-9; j_gene: TRBJ2-7
CDR3aa: ATSRDGDRSFSSNT; abundance: -; v_gene: TRBV15; j_gene: TRBJ1-2